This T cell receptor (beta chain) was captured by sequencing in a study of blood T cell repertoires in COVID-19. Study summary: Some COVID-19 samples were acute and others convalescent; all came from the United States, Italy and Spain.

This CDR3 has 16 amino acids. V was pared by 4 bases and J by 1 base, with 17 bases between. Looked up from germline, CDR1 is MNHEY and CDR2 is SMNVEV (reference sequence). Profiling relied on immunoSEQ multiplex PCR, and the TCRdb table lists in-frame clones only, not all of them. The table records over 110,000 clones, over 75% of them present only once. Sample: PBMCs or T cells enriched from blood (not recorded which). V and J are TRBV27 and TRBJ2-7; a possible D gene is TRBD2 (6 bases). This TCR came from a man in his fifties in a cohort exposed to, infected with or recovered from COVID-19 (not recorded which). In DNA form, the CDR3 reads TGTGCCAGCAGTTATCCCTGCCGGGACTCATCCTACGAGCAGTACTTC. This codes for CASSYPCRDSSYEQYF.